This TCR beta chain was captured by sequencing in a study of shared clonotypes between healthy human individuals. General observations from the study: With several donors compared, 4% to 5% of naive CD4 clonotypes were shared.

In the case of this clone: Its antigen is currently unknown.

This table comes from immunoSEQ multiplex PCR, and its TCRdb copy is limited to in-frame clones, with some not included. The sample consists of about 2.4 million clones, more than 85% of them appearing once. CDR1 is ENHRY, CDR2 SYGVKD, per germline. There are 13 residues in the CDR3. V shed 5 bases and J shed 5 bases, with 12 bases lying between them. This clonotype was obtained from a man aged 18-30 years in good health. Some clones in this sample may be carry-over from other donors' samples. The gene calls are TRBV10-3 and TRBJ2-5; a possible D gene is TRBD1 (6 bases). The sequenced sample consisted of naive CD4+ T cells from PBMCs. Subset: CD45RA+ positively selected. The CDR3 DNA follows: TGTGCCATCAGTCAGGGGCCAGAGGAGACCCAGTACTTC. Translating it yields CAISQGPEETQYF.